These T cell receptor beta chains were read from a single sample in a study of OX40 agonist ivuxolimab in advanced cancers. The data were produced by immunoSEQ multiplex PCR, yet TCRdb's version contains in-frame clones alone and is incomplete. This table has about 46,000 clones, about 88% appearing once. The sample here was CD4+ or CD8+ T cells sorted from blood, taken in a trial of the OX40 agonist ivuxolimab. Source of these receptors: an adult with an advanced solid tumor such as melanoma, head and neck, liver or kidney cancer. CDR3s include the opening cysteine and the closing phenylalanine or tryptophan. Each record gives: clone size, D gene, J gene, V gene, CDR3 protein, CDR3 DNA. D genes are given only for firm matches. Clone size is given for some rows only: seen once, a few or many times, or a class if the clone is expanded.

.	TRBD1	TRBJ1-4	TRBV30	CAWSIRQGVGKLFF	TGTGCCTGGAGTATCCGACAGGGGGTCGGAAAACTGTTTTTT
.	.	TRBJ2-7	TRBV2	CASSPLAYAYEQYF	TGTGCCAGCAGTCCCCTAGCGTACGCCTACGAGCAGTACTTC
.	.	TRBJ2-3	TRBV7-2	CASRISPDTQYF	TGTGCCAGCCGCATATCCCCAGATACGCAGTATTTT
.	.	TRBJ1-4	TRBV9	CASSGTDEKLFF	TGTGCCAGCAGCGGGACAGATGAAAAACTGTTTTTT
.	.	TRBJ1-1	TRBV5-4	CASSLKVDTEAFF	TGTGCCAGCAGCTTAAAGGTGGACACTGAAGCTTTCTTT
.	TRBD1	TRBJ2-7	TRBV11-2	CASSTGTDYYEQYF	TGTGCCAGCAGCACAGGGACAGACTACTACGAGCAGTACTTC
.	.	TRBJ2-5	TRBV7-9	CASSFDGQETQYF	TGTGCCAGCAGCTTCGACGGACAAGAGACCCAGTACTTC
.	.	TRBJ2-7	TRBV7-9	CASSLMPSGGAHEQYF	TGTGCCAGCAGCTTAATGCCATCAGGAGGAGCTCACGAGCAGTACTTC
.	.	TRBJ2-7	TRBV7-8	CASSSRNTAYEQYF	TGTGCCAGCAGCTCCCGCAACACCGCCTACGAGCAGTACTTC
.	.	TRBJ2-7	TRBV6-1	CASSEVRSGGEQYF	TGTGCCAGCAGTGAAGTACGCTCAGGAGGCGAGCAGTACTTC
.	.	TRBJ2-1	TRBV5-4	CASSNRDTLNNEQFF	TGTGCCAGCAGCAACCGGGACACCCTAAACAATGAGCAGTTCTTC
.	.	TRBJ2-3	TRBV10-1	CASSETDTQYF	TGCGCCAGCAGTGAAACAGATACGCAGTATTTT
.	.	TRBJ2-1	TRBV4-3	CASSQDQSGASYNEQFF	TGCGCCAGCAGCCAAGATCAATCAGGGGCCTCCTACAATGAGCAGTTCTTC
.	.	TRBJ2-2	TRBV5-8	CASSLEGYGELFF	TGTGCCAGCAGTTTGGAAGGGTACGGGGAGCTGTTTTTT
.	.	TRBJ2-2	TRBV28	CASSLTGPSNTGELFF	TGTGCCAGCAGTTTAACCGGGCCCTCGAACACCGGGGAGCTGTTTTTT
.	.	TRBJ2-1	TRBV11-2	CASSLGNRADEQFF	TGTGCCAGCAGCTTAGGAAACCGCGCGGATGAGCAGTTCTTC
.	TRBD2	TRBJ2-2	TRBV10-1	CASSAGTTGPGELFF	TGCGCCAGCAGTGCGGGGACTACCGGACCCGGGGAGCTGTTTTTT
.	.	TRBJ1-4	TRBV5-1	CASSLDQNEKLFF	TGCGCCAGCAGCTTGGACCAAAATGAAAAACTGTTTTTT
.	TRBD2	TRBJ2-2	TRBV6-5	CASRGLAGAGELFF	TGTGCCAGCAGGGGACTAGCGGGAGCCGGGGAGCTGTTTTTT
.	.	TRBJ1-1	TRBV19	CASSSQRNTEAFF	TGTGCCAGTAGTAGCCAACGAAACACTGAAGCTTTCTTT
.	.	TRBJ2-7	TRBV15	CATSRDLLSEQYF	TGTGCCACCAGCAGAGATCTACTCTCCGAGCAGTACTTC
.	.	TRBJ1-1	TRBV7-8	CASSFLGEETEAFF	TGTGCCAGCAGCTTCCTCGGGGAAGAAACTGAAGCTTTCTTT
once	.	TRBJ1-1	TRBV13	CASSLGASVHEAFF	TGTGCCAGCAGCTTAGGCGCGTCAGTGCATGAAGCTTTCTTT
.	.	TRBJ1-1	TRBV5-6	CASSSRWTEAFF	TGTGCCAGCAGTTCCCGTTGGACTGAAGCTTTCTTT